Shown below are 23 T cell receptor beta chains from a single sample sequenced in a study of T cell responses to AZD1222 COVID-19 vaccine. Generated by immunoSEQ multiplex PCR, the TCRdb table keeps only in-frame clones and is missing some. The sample yields roughly 100,000 clones, about 86% seen once. The starting material was peripheral blood, obtained on day 0 of AZD1222 vaccination. Receptor source: an adult in good health.

CDR3 DNA: TGTGCCAGCACCCAGGGGTCCGCCTACAATGAGCAGTTCTTC. Amino acid sequence: CASTQGSAYNEQFF. V gene TRBV6-5 combines with J gene TRBJ2-1, with D possibly TRBD1 on 6 matching bases. V lost 7 bases, J lost 2 bases, and 12 bases lay in between. From germline, CDR1 is MNHEY and CDR2 SVGAGI. This CDR3 has 14 residues.

This chain uses TRBV6-4 with TRBJ1-1; tentatively, D is TRBD1 (5 bases). V gave up 5 bases and J gave up 1 base, with 8 bases separating them. CDR3 length: 13 residues. Germline-derived CDR1 and CDR2 are MRHNA and SNTAGT. CDR3 sequence (DNA): TGTGCCAGCAGTCTAACAGGGAACACTGAAGCTTTCTTT. As protein: CASSLTGNTEAFF.

This CDR3 reads CASRAGAGSTDTQYF. For the CDR3, the DNA is TGCGCCAGCAGGGCAGGAGCGGGTAGCACAGATACGCAGTATTTT. V and J are TRBV23-1 and TRBJ2-3; weak D call: TRBD2 (6 bases). TRBV23-1 is recorded as an ORF, its role being uncertain. This CDR3 has 15 residues. The V gene lost 6 bases and the J gene lost 0 bases, with 13 bases spanning the gap.

The rearrangement links TRBV5-4 to TRBJ2-2; perhaps D is TRBD1 or TRBD2 (5 bases each). The V gene's germline CDR1 is SGHNT and CDR2 YYREEE (reference sequence). There are 14 residues in the CDR3. Trimming cost V 5 bases and J 5 bases, with 13 bases left between them. CDR3: CASRWDPQTGELFF. The CDR3 bases are TGTGCCAGCAGGTGGGACCCCCAGACCGGGGAGCTGTTTTTT.

This chain connects TRBV28 to TRBJ2-7, with D perhaps TRBD2 (5 bases). Looked up from germline, CDR1 is MDHEN and CDR2 is SYDVKM. This CDR3 is built from 13 residues. The V end was cut by 9 bases, the J end by 2 bases, with 14 bases between. CDR3 bases: TGTGCCAGTTGCGGGCTCATCGCCTACGAGCAGTACTTC. It is translated as CASCGLIAYEQYF.

The chain employs TRBV7-8 and TRBJ2-1, with 10 bases lining up with TRBD2. With 4 bases clipped from V and 4 bases from J, the junction kept 4 bases outside the gene matches. Per the germline V gene, CDR1 is SGHVS and CDR2 is FQNEAQ. The length of the CDR3 is 15 residues. This CDR3 reads CASSYGLAVYNEQFF. The CDR3 DNA reads TGTGCCAGCAGCTATGGACTAGCGGTATACAATGAGCAGTTCTTC.

The V call is TRBV29-1, the J call TRBJ2-2; possible D gene TRBD2, 6 bases. CDR1 and CDR2 (germline): SQVTM, ANQGSEA. The V and J ends lost 8 bases and 3 bases respectively, with 16 bases between them. This CDR3 region has 14 residues. CDR3 DNA: TGCAGCACCACCGACGGGACTTACACCGGGGAGCTGTTTTTT. Protein sequence: CSTTDGTYTGELFF.

V usage is TRBV20-1 and J usage is TRBJ2-1; D call uncertain. V was shortened by 6 bases and J by 0 bases, with 3 bases between the two germline ends. The CDR3 has 11 residues. The germline V gene has CDR1 DFQATT and CDR2 SNEGSKA (reference sequence). The chain's CDR3 is CSAHSYNEQFF. The CDR3 nucleotides are TGCAGTGCCCACTCCTACAATGAGCAGTTCTTC.

This rearrangement joins TRBV7-3 to TRBJ2-3; maybe TRBD2 (6 bases). The V gene's germline CDR1 is SGHTA and CDR2 FQGTGA. The CDR3 extends over 14 amino acids. Trimming cost V 1 base and J 5 bases, with 10 bases left between them. CDR3 residues: CASSLRPSVDTQYF. The CDR3 bases are TGTGCCAGCAGCTTAAGACCTAGCGTAGATACGCAGTATTTT. Full variable domain (rest looked up from reference TRBV7-3 and TRBJ2-3): GAGVSQTPSNKVTEKGKYVELRCDPISGHTALYWYRQSLGQGPEFLIYFQGTGAADDSGLPNDRFFAVRPEGSVSTLKIQRTERGDSAVYLCASSLRPSVDTQYFGPGTRLTVL.

This clone was seen once. The gene calls are TRBV30 and TRBJ1-3; D not certain. Between the trimmed V and J ends, which lost 1 base and 4 bases, there was a span of 17 bases. CDR3 size: 16 residues. Germline CDR1 GTSNPN, CDR2 SVGIG (reference sequence). CDR3 bases: TGTGCCTGGAGTGGGTTTGTGGGTTCGGGAGGAAACACCATATATTTT. Translation: CAWSGFVGSGGNTIYF.

This clone was observed a few times. The chain recombines TRBV5-6 with TRBJ1-1, with D unresolved. Trimming stripped 4 bases from V and 3 bases from J, with 10 bases between. The length of the CDR3 is 13 residues. Germline V gene sequence: CDR1 SGHDT, CDR2 YYEEEE. CDR3 coding DNA: TGTGCCAGCAGCCACACCACGGACACTGAAGCTTTCTTT. This codes for CASSHTTDTEAFF.

The genes are TRBV24-1 and TRBJ2-5, with D possibly being TRBD1 or TRBD2 (5 bases each). V lost 7 bases to trimming and J lost 4 bases, with 18 bases between them. Germline V lookup: CDR1 KGHDR, CDR2 SFDVKD. The CDR3 has 15 amino acids. The CDR3 DNA reads as TGTGCCACCAGCACGATTGCTCAGGGACGAGAGACCCAGTACTTC. Encoded protein: CATSTIAQGRETQYF.

This chain uses TRBV28 with TRBJ1-4; 11 bases align to TRBD1. Germline V gene lookup returns CDR1 MDHEN and CDR2 SYDVKM. The CDR3 consists of 16 residues. Trimming cost V 6 bases and J 3 bases; bases outside gene matches: 6. CDR3 DNA: TGTGCCAGCAGCCCACCGGGACAGGGGGCTAATGAAAAACTGTTTTTT. The encoded protein is CASSPPGQGANEKLFF.

This clone has a handful of counts. The gene calls are TRBV15 and TRBJ1-1; D gene ambiguous. Germline V CDR1 and CDR2: LNHNV, YYDKDF (reference sequence). V was trimmed by 1 base and J by 1 base, leaving 10 bases between them. This CDR3 contains 15 residues. The CDR3 sequence is CATSRGGKANTEAFF. The CDR3 nucleotides read TGTGCCACCAGCAGAGGGGGTAAGGCGAACACTGAAGCTTTCTTT.

The chain couples TRBV19 to TRBJ2-7; D not resolved. Looked up from germline, CDR1 is LNHDA and CDR2 is SQIVND (reference sequence). Trimming removed 6 bases from V and 4 bases from J, with 13 bases in between. CDR3 size: 13 residues. CDR3 sequence: CASSPLLGYEQYF. Here the CDR3 DNA reads TGTGCCAGTAGCCCGTTGTTGGGGTACGAGCAGTACTTC.

This chain links TRBV7-9 with TRBJ1-2, with no clear D. V lost 5 bases and J lost 7, with 5 bases in between. The CDR3 extends over 10 amino acids. Germline assignment: CDR1 SEHNR and CDR2 FQNEAQ (reference sequence). The CDR3 DNA sequence: TGTGCCAGCAGCGAAGTTGGCTACACCTTC. Protein: CASSEVGYTF. Drawing the rest from reference TRBV7-9 and TRBJ1-2, the complete variable domain is DTGVSQNPRHKITKRGQNVTFRCDPISEHNRLYWYRQTLGQGPEFLTYFQNEAQLEKSRLLSDRFSAERPKGSFSTLEIQRTEQGDSAMYLCASSEVGYTFGSGTRLTVV.

The gene calls are TRBV7-2 and TRBJ2-3; D is possibly TRBD2 (5 bases). This CDR3 is 14 amino acids long. Per germline, CDR1 SGHTA and CDR2 FQGNSA. V was pared by 7 bases and J by 2 bases, with 13 bases between. The CDR3 loop is CASTFSLATDTQYF. CDR3 in DNA: TGTGCCAGCACCTTTAGTCTAGCCACAGATACGCAGTATTTT.

This clone was detected once. Relative to the germline gene, one junction end is altered; a read error may explain this. The V call is TRBV29-1, the J call TRBJ1-5, with D possibly matching TRBD1 (5 bases). The CDR3 contains 15 residues. Germline CDR1 reads SQVTM; CDR2 reads ANQGSEA. This CDR3 is CSVEVGAGRNQPQHF. The CDR3 DNA reads TGCAGCGTAGAAGTCGGGGCGGGAAGAAATCAGCCCCAGCATTTT.

V is TRBV3-1 (or the pseudogene TRBV3-2) and J is TRBJ1-3; a possible D gene is TRBD1 (5 bases). Germline CDR1 is LGHDT and CDR2 is YNNKEL (reference sequence). CDR3 length: 13 residues. V lost 1 base, J lost 5 bases, and 6 bases lay in between. The CDR3 DNA sequence: TGTGCCAGCAGCCAAGGACAGAGAAACACCATATATTTT. This translates into CASSQGQRNTIYF.

This chain connects TRBV28 to TRBJ2-2; maybe TRBD2 (6 bases). Trimming took 2 bases from V and 6 from J, leaving 13 bases between them. Looked up from germline, CDR1 is MDHEN and CDR2 is SYDVKM. CDR3 length equals 15 residues. The CDR3 reads CASSLGFGGSGELFF. DNA for the CDR3: TGTGCCAGCAGTTTAGGCTTCGGGGGATCCGGGGAGCTGTTTTTT.

The V and J genes are TRBV9 and TRBJ1-2, with 8 bases that match TRBD1. The junction had 11 bases not matched to a gene; V was cut back by 4 bases and J by 6 bases. The CDR3 contains 15 residues. CDR1 is SGDLS and CDR2 is YYNGEE in the germline V gene. The CDR3 DNA sequence: TGTGCCAGCAGCTCCCAGCCCGACAGGGGTGATGGCTACACCTTC. This codes for CASSSQPDRGDGYTF.

This chain joins TRBV19 and TRBJ2-7, with 10 bases identical to TRBD1. Germline lookup yields CDR1 LNHDA and CDR2 SQIVND (reference sequence). Trimming at V came to 9 bases and at J to 0 bases, leaving 5 bases not matched to a gene. CDR3 length equals 14 residues. DNA for the CDR3: TGTGCCAGAACGACAGGGGGCATCTCCTACGAGCAGTACTTC. It specifies CARTTGGISYEQYF.

The rearrangement joins TRBV14 to TRBJ1-2; D is ambiguous. The CDR3 has 13 amino acids. V shed 0 bases and J shed 4 bases, with 6 bases lying between them. Germline V gene sequence: CDR1 SGHDN, CDR2 FVKESK. The CDR3 spells CASSQDSTYGYTF. CDR3 coding DNA: TGTGCCAGCAGCCAAGATTCGACCTATGGCTACACCTTC.